This TCR beta chain was found in a study of blood T cell repertoires in COVID-19. The wider study: Spain, Italy and the United States supplied samples that represented acute and convalescent COVID-19. In each case, the material was cDNA or gDNA derived from T cells, B-cell-depleted T cells, or PBMCs.

The CDR3 totals 13 residues. Between the trimmed V and J ends, which lost 5 bases and 2 bases, there was a span of 10 bases. Germline V lookup: CDR1 MNHEY, CDR2 SVGAGI. Libraries were prepared by immunoSEQ multiplex PCR; TCRdb keeps only in-frame clonotypes and omits some of them. The table lists roughly 200,000 clones, about 85% of them singletons, with less than 20% in the top ten. In this sample, this clone turned up once. V usage is TRBV6-5 and J usage is TRBJ2-7, with no clear D. Sequencing was performed on peripheral blood. The clonotype was recovered from a human donor in a cohort sampled during active COVID-19. The CDR3 reads CASSQTMTYEQYF. The DNA for the CDR3 is TGTGCCAGCAGTCAGACAATGACCTACGAGCAGTACTTC.